The clone carrying this T cell receptor (beta chain) has ten or more counts. No antigen is known for it. These data come from a study of T cells after yellow fever vaccination. V lost 0 bases, J lost 1 base, and 2 bases stayed unmatched. The germline gives CDR1 MNHEY, CDR2 SVGEGT. The CDR3 totals 16 residues. As TCR cDNA was made by 5'RACE template switching, a universal primer site and UMIs were added. TCRdb re-called the 5' RACE reads through MiXCR, storing one row per CDR3 protein. The repertoire holds 200,000 to 300,000 distinct CDR3 sequences, with roughly 3.5% as singletons. Study-wide results and caveats: Though weaker, the secondary response peaked faster, on day 5 versus 15. In FACS-sorted repertoires, abundant clonotypes from the bulk population could appear as contaminants. Shared CD4/CD8 clonotypes were a small share, likely from convergent recombination.

The receptor was isolated from a man aged 18 to 30 who received the YFV17D yellow fever vaccine. The material was PBMCs, obtained 15 days after the yellow fever booster vaccination. V usage is TRBV6-2 or TRBV6-3 and J usage is TRBJ2-4; TRBD2 aligns across 8 bases. For the CDR3, the DNA is TGTGCCAGCAGTTACTCGCGGACTAGCGCCAAAAACATTCAGTACTTC. This encodes CASSYSRTSAKNIQYF.